These 21 T cell receptor beta chains were sequenced from one sample in a study of cytomegalovirus exposure and HLA in healthy donors. In the PCR, 60 Vbeta and 13 Jbeta primers were used. Profiled with immunoSEQ multiplex PCR; TCRdb holds only in-frame clones, not every one. This sample has 35,000 to 55,000 clones, with about three quarters found just once. What was sequenced was PBMCs. The receptors stem from a woman aged 25-40 years in good health and CMV-seronegative.

This chain joins TRBV5-6 and TRBJ2-7, with D tentatively TRBD2 (5 bases). This CDR3 contains 12 residues. Between the trimmed V and J ends, which lost 0 bases and 6 bases, there was a span of 7 bases. CDR1 is SGHDT, CDR2 YYEEEE, per germline. CDR3 loop: CASSLDRGEQYF. CDR3 nucleotides: TGTGCCAGCAGCTTGGATCGGGGCGAGCAGTACTTC.

Within the sample, this clone is medium-sized. The chain employs TRBV29-1 and TRBJ2-2; D is perhaps TRBD1 (6 bases). Germline CDR1 SQVTM, CDR2 ANQGSEA. The length of the CDR3 is 13 residues. The CDR3 spells CTTRDINTGELFF. CDR3 nucleotides: TGCACCACGAGGGACATCAACACCGGGGAGCTGTTTTTT.

This chain joins TRBV7-9 and TRBJ1-5; weak D call: TRBD1 (5 bases). Trimming took off 5 bases at V and 7 bases at J, with 12 bases between the two ends. There are 13 residues in the CDR3. The germline V gene has CDR1 SEHNR and CDR2 FQNEAQ (reference sequence). The DNA for the CDR3 is TGTGCCAGCAGCGATGGGTGGGGCCAGCCCCAGCATTTT. Translating it yields CASSDGWGQPQHF.

Here the CDR3 reads CSVELVAKETQYF. In nucleotides, the CDR3 is TGCAGCGTTGAATTGGTTGCGAAAGAGACCCAGTACTTC. This chain connects TRBV29-1 to TRBJ2-5; no firm D call. The germline V gene has CDR1 SQVTM and CDR2 ANQGSEA. CDR3 length: 13 residues. The V end was cut by 2 bases, the J end by 3 bases, with 10 bases between.

This clone has more than one count but fewer than ten. The V gene is TRBV6-1, the J gene TRBJ1-4, with D possibly TRBD1 on 6 matching bases. The CDR3 spans 14 residues. Germline V gene lookup returns CDR1 MNHNS and CDR2 SASEGT. Trimming pared 5 bases from V and 1 base from J, leaving 8 bases between. This CDR3 is CASSLQGTNEKLFF. The CDR3 bases are TGTGCCAGCAGTCTACAGGGAACTAATGAAAAACTGTTTTTT.

J is TRBJ1-1 and V is TRBV29-1, with D hard to call. Germline CDR1 is SQVTM and CDR2 is ANQGSEA. The CDR3 is made up of 13 amino acids. V gave up 0 bases and J gave up 11 bases, with 16 bases separating them. CDR3 in amino acids: CSVEDPVGRSAFF. CDR3 DNA: TGCAGCGTTGAAGATCCGGTGGGGAGGAGCGCTTTCTTT. The full variable domain, with the rest looked up from reference TRBV29-1 and TRBJ1-1, is SAVISQKPSRDICQRGTSLTIQCQVDSQVTMMFWYRQQPGQSLTLIATANQGSEATYESGFVIDKFPISRPNLTFSTLTVSNMSPEDSSIYLCSVEDPVGRSAFFGQGTRLTVV.

The chain carries TRBV5-1 and TRBJ2-7, with a weak D call TRBD2 (6 bases). V lost 0 bases to trimming and J lost 2 bases, with 15 bases between them. CDR1 and CDR2 from the germline V gene are SGHRS and YFSETQ. This CDR3 contains 16 residues. The CDR3, as DNA: TGCGCCAGCAGCTTGGCGGGAGAGCGGGCTCCCTACGAGCAGTACTTC. Translation gives CASSLAGERAPYEQYF.

This rearrangement joins TRBV10-2 to TRBJ2-2; 7 bases map to TRBD2. This CDR3 spans 16 amino acids. After removal of 6 bases from V and 4 bases from J, the junction contained 11 bases not matched to a gene. Germline assignment: CDR1 WSHSY and CDR2 SAAADI. This CDR3 reads CASRNGGSFSTGELFF. For the CDR3, the DNA is TGCGCCAGCAGAAATGGCGGGAGTTTTTCCACCGGGGAGCTGTTTTTT.

V gene TRBV2 combines with J gene TRBJ1-4; D perhaps matches TRBD1 (6 bases). V was shortened by 8 bases and J by 4 bases, with 17 bases between the two germline ends. CDR1 is SNHLY, CDR2 FYNNEI, per germline. The CDR3 contains 15 residues. The CDR3: CASQLAGAGNEKLFF. CDR3 coding DNA: TGTGCCAGCCAGTTAGCAGGGGCGGGTAATGAAAAACTGTTTTTT.

This clone was observed a few times. The rearrangement links TRBV6-1 to TRBJ1-5; maybe TRBD1 (5 bases). This CDR3 is 13 amino acids long. Germline-derived CDR1 and CDR2 are MNHNS and SASEGT. Trimming took 3 bases from V and 9 from J, leaving 12 bases between them. The CDR3: CASSEGGYLPQHF. CDR3 DNA: TGTGCCAGCAGTGAGGGGGGGTATCTGCCCCAGCATTTT.

This clone was observed once. The chain joins TRBV19 to TRBJ1-5; unclear D gene. The CDR3 sequence is 15 residues long. V shed 3 bases and J shed 2 bases, with 11 bases lying between them. Germline CDR1 is LNHDA and CDR2 is SQIVND (reference sequence). CDR3 loop: CASSIVRTRNQPQHF. DNA of the CDR3: TGTGCCAGTAGTATTGTAAGGACTCGCAATCAGCCCCAGCATTTT.

This clone was recorded once. V and J are TRBV6-6 and TRBJ2-1, with D perhaps TRBD1 (5 bases). Germline assignment: CDR1 MNHNY and CDR2 SVGAGI (reference sequence). The CDR3 totals 13 residues. V was clipped by 6 bases and J by 5 bases, with 11 bases between them. The CDR3 DNA reads as TGTGCCAGCAGCAGGGAACGGCACAATGAGCAGTTCTTC. Amino acids: CASSRERHNEQFF.

Written as DNA, the CDR3 is TGTGCCAGCAGCTTAAGCTTGGAGCGGGGCTCTAGCACAGATACGCAGTATTTT. Its protein is CASSLSLERGSSTDTQYF. The V and J genes are TRBV7-2 and TRBJ2-3, with 7 bases that match TRBD2. The CDR3 runs 18 residues. CDR1 and CDR2 (germline): SGHTA, FQGNSA. V was pared by 2 bases and J by 0 bases, with 11 bases of the junction left unmatched.

The chain joins TRBV5-1 to TRBJ1-1, with D unresolved. Germline-derived CDR1 and CDR2 are SGHRS and YFSETQ. This CDR3 has 15 residues. V lost 0 bases to trimming and J lost 2 bases, with 11 bases between them. CDR3 DNA sequence: TGCGCCAGCAGCTTGGTTCAGGCCTCCAACACTGAAGCTTTCTTT. Translated: CASSLVQASNTEAFF.

The CDR3 coding sequence is TGTGCCAGCAGCTTGGCGGTATTGGGGGGGAACACTGAAGCTTTCTTT. Protein product: CASSLAVLGGNTEAFF. This sequence joins TRBV5-6 and TRBJ1-1; D perhaps matches TRBD1 (5 bases). V was clipped by 0 bases and J by 1 base, with 13 bases between them. This CDR3 is built from 16 residues. Looked up from germline, CDR1 is SGHDT and CDR2 is YYEEEE.

The chain recombines TRBV4-1 with TRBJ2-2; 8 bases agree with TRBD1. Per the germline V gene, CDR1 is MGHRA and CDR2 is YSYEKL. This CDR3 region has 16 residues. With 0 bases clipped from V and 2 bases from J, the junction kept 2 bases outside the gene matches. The CDR3 sequence is CASSQEGQGNTGELFF. In DNA form, the CDR3 reads TGCGCCAGCAGCCAAGAAGGACAGGGTAACACCGGGGAGCTGTTTTTT.

This clone turned up a few times. J is TRBJ1-1 and V is TRBV15, with 7 positions matching TRBD1. The CDR3 sequence is 16 residues long. Germline V gene data show CDR1 as LNHNV and CDR2 as YYDKDF (reference sequence). The junction had 9 bases not matched to a gene; V was cut back by 1 base and J by 4 bases. This chain's CDR3 is CATSRVGTGVVTEAFF. The CDR3 DNA sequence: TGTGCCACCAGCAGAGTCGGCACAGGGGTTGTCACTGAAGCTTTCTTT.

This chain joins TRBV15 and TRBJ2-7, with 7 positions matching TRBD1. The V and J ends lost 1 base and 6 bases, in that order; junction bases with no gene match: 9. CDR1 is LNHNV and CDR2 is YYDKDF in the germline V gene (reference sequence). This CDR3 has 15 residues. The chain's CDR3 is CATSRARQGDGEQYF. In DNA form, the CDR3 reads TGTGCCACCAGCAGAGCTCGACAGGGCGATGGCGAGCAGTACTTC.

The chain joins TRBV30 to TRBJ1-4; D uncertain. There are 13 residues in the CDR3. Trimming pared 4 bases from V and 7 bases from J, leaving 13 bases between. Germline assignment: CDR1 GTSNPN and CDR2 SVGIG (reference sequence). The DNA for the CDR3 is TGTGCCTGGACTACCTTCACCTCTGAAAAACTGTTTTTT. Translation: CAWTTFTSEKLFF.

This clone was recorded a few times. V is TRBV6-1 and J is TRBJ2-2, with D possibly being TRBD1 (6 bases). Trimming removed 7 bases from V and 6 bases from J, with 12 bases in between. The germline V gene encodes CDR1 MNHNS and CDR2 SASEGT. This CDR3 comprises 13 residues. In DNA form, the CDR3 reads TGTGCCAGCATGGGGACAACTGCCGGGGAGCTGTTTTTT. Its translation: CASMGTTAGELFF.

This clone was picked up a small number of times. The J gene is TRBJ2-7, the V gene TRBV6-5; D call uncertain. CDR1 and CDR2 from the germline V gene are MNHEY and SVGAGI. The CDR3 totals 15 residues. The germline V and J ends were trimmed by 0 bases and 2 bases, with 11 bases remaining between them. The CDR3 DNA sequence: TGTGCCAGCAGTTACTCGTCTAGAGTTACCTACGAGCAGTACTTC. Its translation: CASSYSSRVTYEQYF.